A selection of T cell receptor beta chains follows, all from one sample in a study of PD-1 blockade in classical Hodgkin lymphoma. The repertoire was sequenced with immunoSEQ multiplex PCR; TCRdb's copy has only in-frame clones and lacks some. The sample has 15,000 to 20,000 clones, roughly 90% seen once. Sequencing input: peripheral blood mononuclear cells (PBMCs). The source of these receptors is a human donor with classical Hodgkin lymphoma. Each CDR3 is given without its conserved first and last residue.

TRBJ1-1	TRBV11-1	ASSPGGGYTEAF
TRBJ1-6	TRBV5-1	ASSLGGTGNSPLH
TRBJ2-2	TRBV6-5	ASRGGQRNTGELF
TRBJ2-4	TRBV21-1	ASSKVGGAKNIQY
TRBJ2-1	TRBV7-6	ASSPGLVLKNEQF
TRBJ2-1	TRBV15	ATSPGQGRYNEQF
TRBJ1-1	TRBV29-1	SVEGGEGTEAF
TRBJ2-7	TRBV27	ASREIAGAYEQY
TRBJ2-5	TRBV6-6	ASQLAGMGETQY
TRBJ2-7	TRBV5-1	ASSLGGGLGSYEQY
TRBJ2-5	TRBV7-2	ASSHALIAWETQY
TRBJ1-2	TRBV19	ASSKDSNYGYT
TRBJ1-1	TRBV28	ASSLSPLVRGAF